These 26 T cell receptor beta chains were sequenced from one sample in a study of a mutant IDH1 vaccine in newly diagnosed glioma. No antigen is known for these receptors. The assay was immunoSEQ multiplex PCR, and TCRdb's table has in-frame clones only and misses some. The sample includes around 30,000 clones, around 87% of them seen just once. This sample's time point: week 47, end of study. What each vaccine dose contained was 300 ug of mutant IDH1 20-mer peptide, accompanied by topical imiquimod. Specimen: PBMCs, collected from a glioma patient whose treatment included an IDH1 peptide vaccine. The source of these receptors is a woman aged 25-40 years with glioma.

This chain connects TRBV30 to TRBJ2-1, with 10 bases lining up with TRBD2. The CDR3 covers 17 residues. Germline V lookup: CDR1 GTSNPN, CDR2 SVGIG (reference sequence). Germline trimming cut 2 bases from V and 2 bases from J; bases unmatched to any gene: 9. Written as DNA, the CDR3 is TGTGCCTGGAGTCCTATTAGAGCGGGGGGGGCCTACAATGAGCAGTTCTTC. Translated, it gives CAWSPIRAGGAYNEQFF.

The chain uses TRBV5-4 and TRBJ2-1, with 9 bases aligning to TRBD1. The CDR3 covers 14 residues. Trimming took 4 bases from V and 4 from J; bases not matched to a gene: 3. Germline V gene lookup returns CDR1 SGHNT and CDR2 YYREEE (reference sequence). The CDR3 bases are TGTGCCAGCAGCCCGGGACAGGGATACAATGAGCAGTTCTTC. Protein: CASSPGQGYNEQFF. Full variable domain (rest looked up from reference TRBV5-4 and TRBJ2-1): ETGVTQSPTHLIKTRGQQVTLRCSSQSGHNTVSWYQQALGQGPQFIFQYYREEENGRGNFPPRFSGLQFPNYSSELNVNALELDDSALYLCASSPGQGYNEQFFGPGTRLTVL.

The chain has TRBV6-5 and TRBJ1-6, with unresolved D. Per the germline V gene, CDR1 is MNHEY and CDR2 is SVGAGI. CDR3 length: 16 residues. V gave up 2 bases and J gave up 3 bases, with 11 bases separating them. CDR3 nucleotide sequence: TGTGCCAGCAGTTACGATCCAGCCAGCTATAATTCACCCCTCCACTTT. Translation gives CASSYDPASYNSPLHF.

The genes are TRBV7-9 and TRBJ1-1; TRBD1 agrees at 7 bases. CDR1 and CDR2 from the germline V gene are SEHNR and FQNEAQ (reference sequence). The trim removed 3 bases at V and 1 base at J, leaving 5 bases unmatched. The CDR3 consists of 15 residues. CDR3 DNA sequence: TGTGCCAGCAGCTTCACGGGACAGTCGAACACTGAAGCTTTCTTT. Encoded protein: CASSFTGQSNTEAFF.

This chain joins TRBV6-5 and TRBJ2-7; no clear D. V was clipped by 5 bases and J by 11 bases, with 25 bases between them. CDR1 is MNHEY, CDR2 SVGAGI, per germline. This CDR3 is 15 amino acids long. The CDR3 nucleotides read TGTGCCAGCAGTCCTAACTGGCAAAACCCTGCCGGCGAGTACTTC. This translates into CASSPNWQNPAGEYF.

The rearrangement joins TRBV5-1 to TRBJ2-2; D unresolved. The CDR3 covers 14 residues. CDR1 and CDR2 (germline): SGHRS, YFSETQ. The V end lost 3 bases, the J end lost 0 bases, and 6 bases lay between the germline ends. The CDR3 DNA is TGCGCCAGCAGCTACGGGCCGAACACCGGGGAGCTGTTTTTT. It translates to CASSYGPNTGELFF.

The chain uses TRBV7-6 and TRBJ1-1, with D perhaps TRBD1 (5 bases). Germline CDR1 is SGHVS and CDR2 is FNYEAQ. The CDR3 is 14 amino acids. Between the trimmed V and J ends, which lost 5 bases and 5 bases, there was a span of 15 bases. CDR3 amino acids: CASSLESGGTEAFF. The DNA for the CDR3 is TGTGCCAGCAGCCTGGAGTCCGGGGGGACTGAAGCTTTCTTT.

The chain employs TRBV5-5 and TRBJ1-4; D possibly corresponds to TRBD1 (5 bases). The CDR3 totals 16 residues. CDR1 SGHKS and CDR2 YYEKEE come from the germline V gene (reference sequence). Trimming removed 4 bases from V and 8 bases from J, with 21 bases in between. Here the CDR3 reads CASSPPPQGRYEKLFF. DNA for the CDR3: TGTGCCAGCAGCCCTCCCCCCCAGGGAAGATACGAAAAACTGTTTTTT.

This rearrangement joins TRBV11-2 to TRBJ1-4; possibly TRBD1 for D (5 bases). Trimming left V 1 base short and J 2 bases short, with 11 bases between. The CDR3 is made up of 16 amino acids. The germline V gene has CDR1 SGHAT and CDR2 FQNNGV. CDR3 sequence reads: CASSLGWGSTNEKLFF. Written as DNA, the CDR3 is TGTGCCAGCAGCTTAGGATGGGGGAGCACTAATGAAAAACTGTTTTTT.

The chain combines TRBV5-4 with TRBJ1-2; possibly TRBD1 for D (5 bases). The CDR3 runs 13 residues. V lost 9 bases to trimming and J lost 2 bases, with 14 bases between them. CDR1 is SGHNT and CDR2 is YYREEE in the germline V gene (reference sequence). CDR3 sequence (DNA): TGTGCCACAGGGACGGTTATAAACTATGGCTACACCTTC. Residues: CATGTVINYGYTF.

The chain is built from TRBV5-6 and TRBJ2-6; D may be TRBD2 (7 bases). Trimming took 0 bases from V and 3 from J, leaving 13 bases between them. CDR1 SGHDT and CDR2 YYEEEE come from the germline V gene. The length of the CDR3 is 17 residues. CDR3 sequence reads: CASSLVGRGHGANVLTF. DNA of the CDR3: TGTGCCAGCAGCTTGGTAGGGCGGGGGCATGGGGCCAACGTCCTGACTTTC.

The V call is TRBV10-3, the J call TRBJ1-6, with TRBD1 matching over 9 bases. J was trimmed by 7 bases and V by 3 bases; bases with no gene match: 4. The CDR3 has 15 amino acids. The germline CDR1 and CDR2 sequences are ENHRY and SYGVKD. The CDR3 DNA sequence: TGTGCCATCAGTGACGGGACAGGGCGCAATTCACCCCTCCACTTT. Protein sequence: CAISDGTGRNSPLHF.

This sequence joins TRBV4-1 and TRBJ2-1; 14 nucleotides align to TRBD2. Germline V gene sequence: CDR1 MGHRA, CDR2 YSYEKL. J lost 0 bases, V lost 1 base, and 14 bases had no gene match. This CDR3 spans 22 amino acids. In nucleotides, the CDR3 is TGCGCCAGCAGCCAAGCACTTCTCCCGGGACTAGCGGGGGACAGCTCCTACAATGAGCAGTTCTTC. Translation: CASSQALLPGLAGDSSYNEQFF.

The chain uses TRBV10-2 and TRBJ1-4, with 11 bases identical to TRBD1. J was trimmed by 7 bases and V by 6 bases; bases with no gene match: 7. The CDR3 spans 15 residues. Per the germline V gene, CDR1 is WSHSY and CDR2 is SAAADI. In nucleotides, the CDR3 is TGCGCCAGCAGGCAGACCGGGACAGGGGGTGAAAAACTGTTTTTT. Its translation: CASRQTGTGGEKLFF.

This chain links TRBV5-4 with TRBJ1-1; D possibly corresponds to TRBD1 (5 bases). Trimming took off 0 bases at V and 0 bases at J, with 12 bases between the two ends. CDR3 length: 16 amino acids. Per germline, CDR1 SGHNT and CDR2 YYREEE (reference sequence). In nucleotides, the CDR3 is TGTGCCAGCAGCTTGGAGGGGAGAGGAATGAACACTGAAGCTTTCTTT. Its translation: CASSLEGRGMNTEAFF.

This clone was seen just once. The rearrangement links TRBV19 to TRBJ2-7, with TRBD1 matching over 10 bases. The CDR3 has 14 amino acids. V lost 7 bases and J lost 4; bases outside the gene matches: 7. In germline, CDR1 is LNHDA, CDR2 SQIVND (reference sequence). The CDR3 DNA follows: TGTGCCAGTACCTCGACAGGGGGCTCTTACGAGCAGTACTTC. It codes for CASTSTGGSYEQYF.

The CDR3 sequence: CASSYSGTDPGLDEKLFF. The CDR3 region has the DNA TGTGCCAGCAGTTACTCCGGAACCGACCCGGGGTTGGATGAAAAACTGTTTTTT. The V and J genes are TRBV6-8 and TRBJ1-4; D unresolved. The V and J ends lost 0 bases and 6 bases respectively, with 20 bases between them. The germline V gene encodes CDR1 MNHGY and CDR2 SAAAGT. The length of the CDR3 is 18 residues.

This CDR3 reads CASSEAFISGAAYEQYF. DNA for the CDR3: TGTGCCAGCAGTGAAGCCTTTATTAGCGGGGCGGCCTACGAGCAGTACTTC. The chain recombines TRBV2 with TRBJ2-7; TRBD2 aligns across 8 bases. The length of the CDR3 is 17 residues. J gave up 2 bases and V 0 bases, and 9 bases lay outside the gene matches. Germline CDR1 reads SNHLY; CDR2 reads FYNNEI.

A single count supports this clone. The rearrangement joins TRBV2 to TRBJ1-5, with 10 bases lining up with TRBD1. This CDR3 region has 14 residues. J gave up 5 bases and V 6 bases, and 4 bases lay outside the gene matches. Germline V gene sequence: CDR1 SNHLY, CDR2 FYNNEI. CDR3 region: CASSRDRGDQPQHF. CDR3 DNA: TGTGCCAGCAGCCGGGACAGGGGAGATCAGCCCCAGCATTTT.

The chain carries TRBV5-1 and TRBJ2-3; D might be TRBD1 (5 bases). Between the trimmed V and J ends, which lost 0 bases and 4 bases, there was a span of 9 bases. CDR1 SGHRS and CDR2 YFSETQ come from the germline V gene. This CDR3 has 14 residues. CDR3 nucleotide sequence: TGCGCCAGCAGCTTGGGGGGCACCGCAGATACGCAGTATTTT. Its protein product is CASSLGGTADTQYF.

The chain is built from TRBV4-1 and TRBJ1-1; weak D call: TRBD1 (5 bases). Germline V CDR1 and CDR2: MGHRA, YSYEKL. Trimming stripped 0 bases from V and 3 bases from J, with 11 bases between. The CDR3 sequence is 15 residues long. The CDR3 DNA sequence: TGCGCCAGCAGCCAAGATGGGGGGGTTGACACTGAAGCTTTCTTT. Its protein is CASSQDGGVDTEAFF.

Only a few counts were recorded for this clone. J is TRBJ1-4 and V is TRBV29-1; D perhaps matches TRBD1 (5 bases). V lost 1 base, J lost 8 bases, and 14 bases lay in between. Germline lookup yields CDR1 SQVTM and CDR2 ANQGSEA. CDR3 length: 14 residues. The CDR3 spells CSVEVGREGEKLFF. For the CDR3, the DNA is TGCAGCGTTGAAGTCGGCAGGGAAGGGGAAAAACTGTTTTTT.

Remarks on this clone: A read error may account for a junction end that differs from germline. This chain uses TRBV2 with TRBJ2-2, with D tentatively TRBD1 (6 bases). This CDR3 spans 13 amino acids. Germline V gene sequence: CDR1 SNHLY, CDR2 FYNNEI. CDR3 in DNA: TGTGCCAGCAGTGGTGTGAAAAAAGGGGGGCTGTTTTTT. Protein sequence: CASSGVKKGGLFF.

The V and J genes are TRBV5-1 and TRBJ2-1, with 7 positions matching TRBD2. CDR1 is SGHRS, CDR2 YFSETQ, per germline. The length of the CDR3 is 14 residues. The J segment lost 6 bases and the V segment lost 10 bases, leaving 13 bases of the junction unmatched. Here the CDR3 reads CASFGTGGSNEQFF. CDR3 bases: TGCGCCTCCTTTGGGACGGGGGGATCCAATGAGCAGTTCTTC.

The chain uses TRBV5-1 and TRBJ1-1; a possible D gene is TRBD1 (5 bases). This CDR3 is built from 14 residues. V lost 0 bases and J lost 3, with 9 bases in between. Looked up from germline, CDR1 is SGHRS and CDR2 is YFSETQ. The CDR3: CASSLDVGDTEAFF. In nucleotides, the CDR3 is TGCGCCAGCAGCTTGGATGTGGGGGACACTGAAGCTTTCTTT.

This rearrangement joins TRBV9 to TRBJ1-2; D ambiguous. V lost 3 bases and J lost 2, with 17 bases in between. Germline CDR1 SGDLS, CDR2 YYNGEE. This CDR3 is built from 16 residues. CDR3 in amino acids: CASSAVGSDYNYGYTF. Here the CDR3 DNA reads TGTGCCAGCAGCGCCGTGGGGTCAGACTACAACTATGGCTACACCTTC.